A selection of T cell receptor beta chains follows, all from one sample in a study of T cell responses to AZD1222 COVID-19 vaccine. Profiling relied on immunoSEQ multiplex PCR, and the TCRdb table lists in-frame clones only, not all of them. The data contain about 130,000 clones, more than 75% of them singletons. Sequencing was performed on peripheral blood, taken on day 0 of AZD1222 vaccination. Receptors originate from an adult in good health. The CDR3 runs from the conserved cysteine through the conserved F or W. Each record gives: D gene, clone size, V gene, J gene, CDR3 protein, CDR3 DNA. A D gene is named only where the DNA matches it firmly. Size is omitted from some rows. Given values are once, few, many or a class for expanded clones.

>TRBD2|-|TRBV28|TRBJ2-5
CASSPPLADQETQYF
TGTGCCAGCAGCCCGCCACTAGCGGACCAAGAGACCCAGTACTTC
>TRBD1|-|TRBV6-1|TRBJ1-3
CASSEQPTGGAGNTIYF
TGTGCCAGCAGTGAGCAACCTACAGGGGGCGCTGGAAACACCATATATTTT
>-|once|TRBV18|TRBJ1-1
CASSPGVVNTEAFF
TGTGCCAGCTCACCAGGGGTCGTAAACACTGAAGCTTTCTTT
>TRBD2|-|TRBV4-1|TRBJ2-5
CASSQDSLAGGETQYF
TGCGCCAGCAGCCAAGATTCACTAGCGGGGGGAGAGACCCAGTACTTC
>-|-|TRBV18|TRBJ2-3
CASSPSQGDTQYF
TGTGCCAGCTCACCCTCACAAGGAGATACGCAGTATTTT
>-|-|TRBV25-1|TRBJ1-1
CASSPPRSQQAEAFF
TGTGCCAGCAGTCCTCCCCGGTCTCAACAGGCTGAAGCTTTCTTT
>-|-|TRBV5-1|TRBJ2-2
CASSSLGGELFF
TGCGCCAGCAGCTCCCTCGGCGGGGAGCTGTTTTTT
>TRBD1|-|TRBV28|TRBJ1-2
CASNRDRNYGYTF
TGTGCCAGCAACCGGGACAGGAACTATGGCTACACCTTC
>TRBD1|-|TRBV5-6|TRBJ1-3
CASSRTGTVSGNTIYF
TGTGCCAGCAGCAGGACAGGGACTGTATCTGGAAACACCATATATTTT
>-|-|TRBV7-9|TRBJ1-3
CASSLMIGPRSGNTIYF
TGTGCCAGCAGCTTAATGATTGGCCCCCGCTCTGGAAACACCATATATTTT
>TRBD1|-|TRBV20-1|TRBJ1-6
CSASLGRGSSPLHF
TGCAGTGCTAGTTTGGGCAGGGGGTCGTCACCCCTCCACTTT
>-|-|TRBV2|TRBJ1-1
CASTLGTANTEAFF
TGTGCCAGCACCCTGGGGACGGCGAACACTGAAGCTTTCTTT
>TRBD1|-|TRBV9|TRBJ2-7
CASSRATGGYEQYF
TGTGCCAGCAGTCGCGCGACAGGGGGCTACGAGCAGTACTTC
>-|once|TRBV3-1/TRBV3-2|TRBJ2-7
CASSHSTPPTGFWNEQYF
TGTGCCAGCAGCCACTCGACACCACCGACAGGCTTTTGGAACGAGCAGTACTTC
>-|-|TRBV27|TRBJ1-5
CASSLSRVEPQHF
TGTGCCAGCAGTTTATCCCGAGTTGAGCCCCAGCATTTT
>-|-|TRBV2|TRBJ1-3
CASSEARGGNTIYF
TGTGCCAGCAGTGAAGCCAGGGGAGGAAACACCATATATTTT
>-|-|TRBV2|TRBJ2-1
CASKWVRGRGSYNEQFF
TGTGCCAGCAAGTGGGTAAGGGGCAGGGGCTCCTACAATGAGCAGTTCTTC
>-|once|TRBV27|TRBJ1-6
CASGVDGINSPLHF
TGTGCCAGCGGGGTAGACGGAATTAATTCACCCCTCCACTTT
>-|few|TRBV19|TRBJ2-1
CASSRADRDEQFF
TGTGCCAGTAGTAGGGCTGATCGGGATGAGCAGTTCTTC
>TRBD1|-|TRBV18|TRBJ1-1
CASSPDMGQLITEAFF
TGTGCCAGCTCACCGGATATGGGACAGTTGATCACTGAAGCTTTCTTT
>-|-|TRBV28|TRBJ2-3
CASSPWGEGVAFTQYF
TGTGCCAGCAGTCCCTGGGGCGAGGGGGTAGCATTTACGCAGTATTTT
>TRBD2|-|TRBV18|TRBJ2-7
CASSPEREITYEQYF
TGTGCCAGCTCACCAGAGCGGGAGATCACCTACGAGCAGTACTTC
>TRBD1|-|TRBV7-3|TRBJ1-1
CASSLDRGNTEAFF
TGTGCCAGCAGCCTTGACAGGGGGAACACTGAAGCTTTCTTT
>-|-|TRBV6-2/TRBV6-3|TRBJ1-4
CASRPAGPGGEKLFF
TGTGCCAGCAGACCTGCTGGTCCTGGGGGAGAAAAACTGTTTTTT
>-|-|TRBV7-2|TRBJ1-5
CASSLVQGFRRSNQPQHF
TGTGCCAGCAGCTTAGTCCAGGGCTTTAGGAGGAGCAATCAGCCCCAGCATTTT
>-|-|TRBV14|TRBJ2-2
CASSQDRGRSGELFF
TGTGCCAGCAGCCAAGATCGGGGACGCAGCGGGGAGCTGTTTTTT
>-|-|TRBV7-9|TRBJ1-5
CASSFYDSNQPQHF
TGTGCCAGCAGCTTTTACGACTCCAATCAGCCCCAGCATTTT
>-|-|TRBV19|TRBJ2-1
CASSGNEQFF
TGTGCCAGTAGTGGCAATGAGCAGTTCTTC
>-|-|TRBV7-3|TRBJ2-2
CASSLQATGELFF
TGTGCCAGCAGCCTCCAGGCGACCGGGGAGCTGTTTTTT
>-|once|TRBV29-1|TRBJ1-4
CSVLHMEKLFF
TGCAGCGTTCTTCATATGGAAAAACTGTTTTTT
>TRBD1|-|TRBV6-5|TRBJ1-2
CASITTGGYGYTF
TGTGCCAGCATCACGACAGGGGGCTATGGCTACACCTTC
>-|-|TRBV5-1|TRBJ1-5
CASSLDSTDQPQHF
TGCGCCAGCAGCTTGGATTCGACCGATCAGCCCCAGCATTTT
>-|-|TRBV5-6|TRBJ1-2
CASSPRQTYGYTF
TGTGCCAGCAGCCCCCGACAGACTTATGGCTACACCTTC
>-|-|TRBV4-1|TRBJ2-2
CASSHRVNTGELFF
TGCGCCAGCAGTCACAGGGTGAACACCGGGGAGCTGTTTTTT
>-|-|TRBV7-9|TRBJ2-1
CASSLGGIDEQFF
TGTGCCAGCAGCTTAGGAGGGATCGATGAGCAGTTCTTC
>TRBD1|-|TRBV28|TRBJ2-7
CASSPSGQGSSYEQYF
TGTGCCAGCAGTCCTTCGGGACAGGGCTCTTCCTACGAGCAGTACTTC
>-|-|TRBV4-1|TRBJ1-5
CASSQVYGGSNQPQHF
TGCGCCAGCAGCCAAGTCTATGGGGGAAGCAATCAGCCCCAGCATTTT
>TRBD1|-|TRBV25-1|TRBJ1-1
CASTTSRTGIRTEAFF
TGTGCCAGCACCACTTCCCGGACAGGGATTAGGACTGAAGCTTTCTTT
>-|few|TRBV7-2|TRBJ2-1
CASSQAPRGEQFF
TGTGCCAGCAGCCAGGCCCCGAGAGGAGAGCAGTTCTTC
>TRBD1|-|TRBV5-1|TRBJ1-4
CASSITGGAGGEKLFF
TGCGCCAGCAGTATTACCGGGGGCGCAGGGGGGGAAAAACTGTTTTTT
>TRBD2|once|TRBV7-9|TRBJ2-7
CASSLSRGGGPYEQYF
TGTGCCAGCAGCTTATCCCGGGGGGGAGGGCCTTACGAGCAGTACTTC
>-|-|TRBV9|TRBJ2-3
CASSVVSASTDTQYF
TGTGCCAGCAGCGTAGTTAGTGCTAGCACAGATACGCAGTATTTT
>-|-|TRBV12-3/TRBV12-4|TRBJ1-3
CASSLRARNTIYF
TGTGCCAGCAGTTTGAGGGCGAGGAACACCATATATTTT